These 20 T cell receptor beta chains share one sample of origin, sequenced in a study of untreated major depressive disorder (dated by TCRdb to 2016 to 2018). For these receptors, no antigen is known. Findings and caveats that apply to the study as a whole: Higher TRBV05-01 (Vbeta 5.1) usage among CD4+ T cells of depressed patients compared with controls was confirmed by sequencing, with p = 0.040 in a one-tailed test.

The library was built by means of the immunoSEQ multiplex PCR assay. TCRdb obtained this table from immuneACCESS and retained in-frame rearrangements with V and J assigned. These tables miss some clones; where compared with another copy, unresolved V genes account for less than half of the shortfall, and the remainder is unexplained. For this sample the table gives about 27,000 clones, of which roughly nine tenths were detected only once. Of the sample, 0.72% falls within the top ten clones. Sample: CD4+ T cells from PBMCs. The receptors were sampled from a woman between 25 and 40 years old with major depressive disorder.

CDR3 DNA sequence: TGCGCCAGCAGCCAAGTGGCGGCATCACCCCTCCACTTT. Protein product: CASSQVAASPLHF. The chain is built from TRBV4-1 and TRBJ1-6; no reliable D call. This CDR3 spans 13 amino acids. Germline V gene data show CDR1 as MGHRA and CDR2 as YSYEKL. The V gene lost 1 base and the J gene lost 10 bases, with 8 bases spanning the gap.

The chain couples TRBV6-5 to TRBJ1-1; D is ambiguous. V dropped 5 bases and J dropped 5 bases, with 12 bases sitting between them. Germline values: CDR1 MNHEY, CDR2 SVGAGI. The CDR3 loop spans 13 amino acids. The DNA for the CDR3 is TGTGCCAGCAGTCCAGTACCCCGAACTGAAGCTTTCTTT. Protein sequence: CASSPVPRTEAFF.

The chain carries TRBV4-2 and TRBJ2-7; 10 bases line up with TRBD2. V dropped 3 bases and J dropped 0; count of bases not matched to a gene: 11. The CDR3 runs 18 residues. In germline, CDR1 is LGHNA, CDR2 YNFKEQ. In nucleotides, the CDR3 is TGTGCCAGCAGCCATAGGGAGGCCAGCGGGGGGGTCTCCTACGAGCAGTACTTC. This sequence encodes CASSHREASGGVSYEQYF.

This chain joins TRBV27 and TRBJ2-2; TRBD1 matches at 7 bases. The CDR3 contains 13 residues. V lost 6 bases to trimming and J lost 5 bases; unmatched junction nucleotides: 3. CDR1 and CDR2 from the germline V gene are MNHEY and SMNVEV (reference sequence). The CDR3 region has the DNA TGTGCCAGCAGGGCAGGGGGTACCGGGGAGCTGTTTTTT. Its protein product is CASRAGGTGELFF.

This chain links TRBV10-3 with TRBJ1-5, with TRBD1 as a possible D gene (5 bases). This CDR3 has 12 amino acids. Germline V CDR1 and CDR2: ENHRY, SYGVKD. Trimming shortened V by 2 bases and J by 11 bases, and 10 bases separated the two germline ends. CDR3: CAISEDRASQHF. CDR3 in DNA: TGTGCCATCAGTGAGGACAGAGCTTCCCAGCATTTT.

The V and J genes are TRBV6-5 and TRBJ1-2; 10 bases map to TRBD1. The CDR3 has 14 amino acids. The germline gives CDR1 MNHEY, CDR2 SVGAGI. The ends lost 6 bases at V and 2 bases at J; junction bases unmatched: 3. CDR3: CASRRDRGNYGYTF. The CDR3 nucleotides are TGTGCCAGCAGGCGGGACAGGGGCAACTATGGCTACACCTTC.

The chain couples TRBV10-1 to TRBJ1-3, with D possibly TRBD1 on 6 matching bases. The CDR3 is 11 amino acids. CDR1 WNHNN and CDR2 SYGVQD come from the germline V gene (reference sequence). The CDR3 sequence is CEQGAGNTIYF. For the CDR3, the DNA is TGCGAACAGGGCGCTGGAAACACCATATATTTT.

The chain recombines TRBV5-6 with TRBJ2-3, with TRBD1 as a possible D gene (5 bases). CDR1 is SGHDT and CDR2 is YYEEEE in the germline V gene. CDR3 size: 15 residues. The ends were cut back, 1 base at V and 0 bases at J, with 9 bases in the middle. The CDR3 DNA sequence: TGTGCCAGCAGCTTGCAGGGCTTTAGCACAGATACGCAGTATTTT. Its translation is CASSLQGFSTDTQYF.

Here the CDR3 reads CSVESRVNTEAFF. The CDR3 region has the DNA TGCAGCGTTGAGTCCAGGGTGAACACTGAAGCTTTCTTT. The V call is TRBV29-1, the J call TRBJ1-1; D is perhaps TRBD1 (5 bases). Trimming stripped 3 bases from V and 0 bases from J, with 8 bases between. This CDR3 is built from 13 residues. Germline CDR1 reads SQVTM; CDR2 reads ANQGSEA. Combining the CDR3 with reference TRBV29-1 and TRBJ1-1 gives the whole variable domain SAVISQKPSRDICQRGTSLTIQCQVDSQVTMMFWYRQQPGQSLTLIATANQGSEATYESGFVIDKFPISRPNLTFSTLTVSNMSPEDSSIYLCSVESRVNTEAFFGQGTRLTVV.

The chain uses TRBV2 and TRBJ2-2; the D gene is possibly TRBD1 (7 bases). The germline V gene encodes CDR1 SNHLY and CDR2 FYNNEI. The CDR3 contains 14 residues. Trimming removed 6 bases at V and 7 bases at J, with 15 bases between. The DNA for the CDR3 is TGTGCCAGCAGCCAGGGGGGATGGGACGGGGAGCTGTTTTTT. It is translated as CASSQGGWDGELFF.

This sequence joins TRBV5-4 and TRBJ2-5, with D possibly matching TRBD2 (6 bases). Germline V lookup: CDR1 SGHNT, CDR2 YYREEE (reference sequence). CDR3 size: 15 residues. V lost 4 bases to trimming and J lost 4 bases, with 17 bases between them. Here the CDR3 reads CASSTGLTKGETQYF. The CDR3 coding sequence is TGTGCCAGCAGCACGGGACTTACAAAGGGAGAGACCCAGTACTTC.

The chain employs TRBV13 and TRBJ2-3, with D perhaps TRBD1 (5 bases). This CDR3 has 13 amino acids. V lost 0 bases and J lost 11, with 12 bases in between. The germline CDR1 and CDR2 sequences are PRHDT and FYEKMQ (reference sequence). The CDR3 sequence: CASSLGRAGWQYF. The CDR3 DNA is TGTGCCAGCAGCTTAGGCCGGGCAGGGTGGCAGTATTTT.

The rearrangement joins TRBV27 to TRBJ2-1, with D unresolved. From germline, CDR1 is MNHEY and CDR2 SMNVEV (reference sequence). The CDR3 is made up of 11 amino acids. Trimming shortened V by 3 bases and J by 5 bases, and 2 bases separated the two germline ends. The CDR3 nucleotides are TGTGCCAGCAGTTTCGACAATGAGCAGTTCTTC. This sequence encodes CASSFDNEQFF.

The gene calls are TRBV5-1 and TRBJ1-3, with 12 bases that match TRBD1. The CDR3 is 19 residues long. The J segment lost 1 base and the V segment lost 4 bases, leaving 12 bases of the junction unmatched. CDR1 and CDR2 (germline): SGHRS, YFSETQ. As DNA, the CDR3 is TGCGCCAGCAGCCCTAGAGGGACAGGGGGCAGCAGGTCTGGAAACACCATATATTTT. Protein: CASSPRGTGGSRSGNTIYF.

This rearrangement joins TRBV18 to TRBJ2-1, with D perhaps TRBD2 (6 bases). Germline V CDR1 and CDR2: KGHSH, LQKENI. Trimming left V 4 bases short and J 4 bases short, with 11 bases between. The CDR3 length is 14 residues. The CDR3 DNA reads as TGTGCCAGCTCACTGGGACTGGCTTACAATGAGCAGTTCTTC. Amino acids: CASSLGLAYNEQFF.

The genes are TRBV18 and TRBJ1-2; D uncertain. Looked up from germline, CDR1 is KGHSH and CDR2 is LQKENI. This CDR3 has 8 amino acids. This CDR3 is CADGGYTF. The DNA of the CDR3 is TGTGCAGACGGGGGCTACACCTTC. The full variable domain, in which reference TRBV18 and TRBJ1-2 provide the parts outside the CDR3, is NAGVMQNPRHLVRRRGQEARLRCSPMKGHSHVYWYRQLPEEGLKFMVYLQKENIIDESGMPKERFSAEFPKEGPSILRIQQVVRGDSAAYFCADGGYTFGSGTRLTVV.

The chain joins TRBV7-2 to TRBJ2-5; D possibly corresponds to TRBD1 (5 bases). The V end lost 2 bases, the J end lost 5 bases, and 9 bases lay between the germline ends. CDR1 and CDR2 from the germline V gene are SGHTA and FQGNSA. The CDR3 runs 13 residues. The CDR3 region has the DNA TGTGCCAGCAGCTTACAGGGTAGGGAGACCCAGTACTTC. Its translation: CASSLQGRETQYF.

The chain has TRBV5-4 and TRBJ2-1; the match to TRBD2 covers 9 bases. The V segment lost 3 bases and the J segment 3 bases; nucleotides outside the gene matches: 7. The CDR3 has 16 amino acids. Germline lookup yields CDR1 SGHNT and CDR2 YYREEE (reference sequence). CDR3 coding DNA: TGTGCCAGCAGCTCCCCGGGGCGGGGGGGCTACAATGAGCAGTTCTTC. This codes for CASSSPGRGGYNEQFF.

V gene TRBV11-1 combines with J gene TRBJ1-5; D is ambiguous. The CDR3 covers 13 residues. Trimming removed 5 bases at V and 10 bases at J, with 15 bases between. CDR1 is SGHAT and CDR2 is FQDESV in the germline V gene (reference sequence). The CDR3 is CASSPAEGEPQHF. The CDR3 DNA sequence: TGTGCCAGCAGCCCCGCCGAGGGAGAACCCCAGCATTTT. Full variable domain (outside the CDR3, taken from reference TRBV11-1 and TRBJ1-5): EAEVAQSPRYKITEKSQAVAFWCDPISGHATLYWYRQILGQGPELLVQFQDESVVDDSQLPKDRFSAERLKGVDSTLKIQPAELGDSAMYLCASSPAEGEPQHFGDGTRLSIL.

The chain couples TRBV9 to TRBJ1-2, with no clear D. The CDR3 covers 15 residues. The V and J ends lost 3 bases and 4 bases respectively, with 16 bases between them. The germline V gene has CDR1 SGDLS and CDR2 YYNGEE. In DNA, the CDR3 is TGTGCCAGCAGCGCCTCAGTGCAGGAGAGCTATGGCTACACCTTC. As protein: CASSASVQESYGYTF.